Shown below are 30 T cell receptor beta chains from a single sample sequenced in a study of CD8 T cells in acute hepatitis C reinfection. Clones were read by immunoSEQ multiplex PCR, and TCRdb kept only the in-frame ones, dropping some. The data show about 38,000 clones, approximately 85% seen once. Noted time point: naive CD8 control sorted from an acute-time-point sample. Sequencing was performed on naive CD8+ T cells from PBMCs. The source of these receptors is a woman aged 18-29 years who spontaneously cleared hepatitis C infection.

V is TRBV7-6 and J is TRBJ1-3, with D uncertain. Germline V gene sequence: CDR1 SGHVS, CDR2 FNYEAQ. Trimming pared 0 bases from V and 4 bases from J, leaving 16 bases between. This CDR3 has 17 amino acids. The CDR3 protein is CASSLAMVRGSGNTIYF. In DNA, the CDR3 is TGTGCCAGCAGCTTAGCGATGGTCCGGGGATCAGGAAACACCATATATTTT. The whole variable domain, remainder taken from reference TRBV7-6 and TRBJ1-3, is GAGVSQSPRYKVTKRGQDVALRCDPISGHVSLYWYRQALGQGPEFLTYFNYEAQQDKSGLPNDRFSAERPEGSISTLTIQRTEQRDSAMYRCASSLAMVRGSGNTIYFGEGSWLTVV.

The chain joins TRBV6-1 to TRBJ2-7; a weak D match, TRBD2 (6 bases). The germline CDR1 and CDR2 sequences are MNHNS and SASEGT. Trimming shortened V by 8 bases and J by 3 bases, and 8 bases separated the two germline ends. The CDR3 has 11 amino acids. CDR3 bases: TGTGCCAGCTCGGAGGGCTACGAGCAGTACTTC. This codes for CASSEGYEQYF.

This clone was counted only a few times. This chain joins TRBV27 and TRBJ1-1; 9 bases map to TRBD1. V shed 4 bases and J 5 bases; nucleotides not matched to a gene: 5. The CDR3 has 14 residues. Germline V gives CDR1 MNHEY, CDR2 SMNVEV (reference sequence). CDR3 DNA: TGTGCCAGCAGTTCGACAGGGGGAAGAACTGAAGCTTTCTTT. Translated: CASSSTGGRTEAFF.

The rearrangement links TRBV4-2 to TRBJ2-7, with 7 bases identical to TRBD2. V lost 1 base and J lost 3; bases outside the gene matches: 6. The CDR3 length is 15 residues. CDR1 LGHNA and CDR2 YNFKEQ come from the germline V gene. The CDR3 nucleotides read TGTGCCAGCAGCCAAGGGGGGACTACCCACTACGAGCAGTACTTC. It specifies CASSQGGTTHYEQYF.

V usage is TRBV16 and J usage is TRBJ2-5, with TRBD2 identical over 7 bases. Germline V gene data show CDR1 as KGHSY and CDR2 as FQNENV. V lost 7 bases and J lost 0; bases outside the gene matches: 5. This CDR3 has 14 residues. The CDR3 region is CASTSRGDQETQYF. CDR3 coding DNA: TGTGCCAGCACCTCCCGGGGGGACCAAGAGACCCAGTACTTC.

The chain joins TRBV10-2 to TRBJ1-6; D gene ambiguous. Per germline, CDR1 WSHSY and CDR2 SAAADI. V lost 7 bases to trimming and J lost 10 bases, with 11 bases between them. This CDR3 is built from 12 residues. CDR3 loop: CASTELGSPLHF. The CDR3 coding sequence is TGCGCCAGCACAGAGTTGGGATCACCCCTCCACTTT.

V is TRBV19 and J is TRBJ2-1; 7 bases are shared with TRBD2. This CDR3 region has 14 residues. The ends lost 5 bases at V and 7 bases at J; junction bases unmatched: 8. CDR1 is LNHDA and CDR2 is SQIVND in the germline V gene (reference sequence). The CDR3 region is CASSSWTSGNEQFF. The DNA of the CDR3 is TGTGCCAGTAGTTCATGGACTAGTGGGAATGAGCAGTTCTTC.

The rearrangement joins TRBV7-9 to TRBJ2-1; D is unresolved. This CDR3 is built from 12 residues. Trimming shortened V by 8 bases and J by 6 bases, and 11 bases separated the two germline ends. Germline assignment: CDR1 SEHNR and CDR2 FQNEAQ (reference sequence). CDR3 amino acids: CASVGSRNEQFF. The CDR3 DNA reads TGTGCCAGCGTGGGCTCCCGCAATGAGCAGTTCTTC.

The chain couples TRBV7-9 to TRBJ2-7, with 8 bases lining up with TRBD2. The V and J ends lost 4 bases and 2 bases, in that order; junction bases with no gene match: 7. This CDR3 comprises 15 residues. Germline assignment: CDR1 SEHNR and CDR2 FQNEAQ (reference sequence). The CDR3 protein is CASSSPKGLAYEQYF. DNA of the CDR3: TGTGCCAGCAGCTCGCCAAAGGGACTAGCCTACGAGCAGTACTTC.

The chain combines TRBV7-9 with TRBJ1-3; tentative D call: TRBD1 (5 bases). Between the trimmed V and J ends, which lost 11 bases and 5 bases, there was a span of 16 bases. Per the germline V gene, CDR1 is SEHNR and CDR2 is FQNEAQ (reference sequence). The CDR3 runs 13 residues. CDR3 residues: CAYAMGERNTIYF. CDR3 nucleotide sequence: TGTGCCTACGCTATGGGGGAACGAAACACCATATATTTT. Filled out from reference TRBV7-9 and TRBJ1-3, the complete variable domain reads DTGVSQNPRHKITKRGQNVTFRCDPISEHNRLYWYRQTLGQGPEFLTYFQNEAQLEKSRLLSDRFSAERPKGSFSTLEIQRTEQGDSAMYLCAYAMGERNTIYFGEGSWLTVV.

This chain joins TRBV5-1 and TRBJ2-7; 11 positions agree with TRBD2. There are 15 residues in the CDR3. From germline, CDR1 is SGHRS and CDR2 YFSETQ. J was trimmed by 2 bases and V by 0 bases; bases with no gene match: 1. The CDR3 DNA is TGCGCCAGCAGCTTGGGACTAGCGGGAACCTACGAGCAGTACTTC. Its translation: CASSLGLAGTYEQYF.

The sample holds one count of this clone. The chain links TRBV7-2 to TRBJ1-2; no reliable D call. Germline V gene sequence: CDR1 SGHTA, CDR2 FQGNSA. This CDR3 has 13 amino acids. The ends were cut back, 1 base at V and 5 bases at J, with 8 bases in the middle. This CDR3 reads CASSLGYSYGYTF. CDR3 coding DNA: TGTGCCAGCAGCTTAGGGTACAGTTATGGCTACACCTTC.

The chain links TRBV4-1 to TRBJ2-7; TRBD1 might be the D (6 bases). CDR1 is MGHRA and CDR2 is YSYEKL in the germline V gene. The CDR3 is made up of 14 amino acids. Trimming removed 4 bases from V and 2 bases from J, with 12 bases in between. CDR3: CASSPTGPPYEQYF. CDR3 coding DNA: TGCGCCAGCAGCCCCACAGGGCCCCCCTACGAGCAGTACTTC.

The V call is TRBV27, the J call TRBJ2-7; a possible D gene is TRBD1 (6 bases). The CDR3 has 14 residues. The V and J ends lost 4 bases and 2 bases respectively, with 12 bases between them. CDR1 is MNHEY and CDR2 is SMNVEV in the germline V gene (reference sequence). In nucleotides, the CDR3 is TGTGCCAGCAGTTCAAACAGGGTCACCTACGAGCAGTACTTC. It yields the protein CASSSNRVTYEQYF.

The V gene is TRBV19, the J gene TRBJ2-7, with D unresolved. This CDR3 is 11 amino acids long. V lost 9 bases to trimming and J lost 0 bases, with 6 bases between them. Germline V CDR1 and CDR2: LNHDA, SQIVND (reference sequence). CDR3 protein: CASRNSYEQYF. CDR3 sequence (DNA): TGTGCCAGCAGGAACTCCTACGAGCAGTACTTC.

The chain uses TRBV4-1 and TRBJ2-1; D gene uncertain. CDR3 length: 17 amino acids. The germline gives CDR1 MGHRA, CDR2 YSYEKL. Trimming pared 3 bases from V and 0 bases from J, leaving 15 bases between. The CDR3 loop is CASSHTFLLGSYNEQFF. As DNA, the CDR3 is TGCGCCAGCAGCCACACCTTCCTCCTGGGCTCCTACAATGAGCAGTTCTTC.

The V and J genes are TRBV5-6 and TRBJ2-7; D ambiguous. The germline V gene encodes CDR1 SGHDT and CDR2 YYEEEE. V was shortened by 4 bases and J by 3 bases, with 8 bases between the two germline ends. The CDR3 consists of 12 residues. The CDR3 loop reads CASSARVYEQYF. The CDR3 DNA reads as TGTGCCAGCAGCGCCCGGGTCTACGAGCAGTACTTC.

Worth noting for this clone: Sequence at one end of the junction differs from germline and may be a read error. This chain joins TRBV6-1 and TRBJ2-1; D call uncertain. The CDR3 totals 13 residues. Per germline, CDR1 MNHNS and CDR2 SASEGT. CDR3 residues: CALELEENNEQFF. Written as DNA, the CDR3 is TGCGCCTTGGAATTAGAGGAAAACAATGAGCAGTTCTTC.

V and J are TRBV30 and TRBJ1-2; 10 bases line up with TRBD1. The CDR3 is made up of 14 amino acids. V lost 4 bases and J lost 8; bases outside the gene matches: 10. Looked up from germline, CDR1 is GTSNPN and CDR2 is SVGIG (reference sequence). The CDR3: CAWTRTGGGSGYTF. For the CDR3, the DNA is TGTGCCTGGACCAGGACAGGGGGAGGGAGCGGCTACACCTTC.

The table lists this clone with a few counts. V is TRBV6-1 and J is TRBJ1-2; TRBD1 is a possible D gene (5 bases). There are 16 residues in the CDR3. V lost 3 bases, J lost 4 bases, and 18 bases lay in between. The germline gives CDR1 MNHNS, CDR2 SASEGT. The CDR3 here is CASSDRAPGMGYGYTF. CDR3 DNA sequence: TGTGCCAGCAGTGATCGGGCTCCAGGGATGGGCTATGGCTACACCTTC.

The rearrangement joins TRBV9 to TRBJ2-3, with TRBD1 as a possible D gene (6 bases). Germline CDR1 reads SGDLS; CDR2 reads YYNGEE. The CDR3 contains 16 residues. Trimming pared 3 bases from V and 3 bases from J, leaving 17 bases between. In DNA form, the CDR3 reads TGTGCCAGCAGCGGCCCAACAGGGAATGAGACAGATACGCAGTATTTT. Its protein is CASSGPTGNETDTQYF. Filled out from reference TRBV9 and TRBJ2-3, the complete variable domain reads DSGVTQTPKHLITATGQRVTLRCSPRSGDLSVYWYQQSLDQGLQFLIQYYNGEERAKGNILERFSAQQFPDLHSELNLSSLELGDSALYFCASSGPTGNETDTQYFGPGTRLTVL.

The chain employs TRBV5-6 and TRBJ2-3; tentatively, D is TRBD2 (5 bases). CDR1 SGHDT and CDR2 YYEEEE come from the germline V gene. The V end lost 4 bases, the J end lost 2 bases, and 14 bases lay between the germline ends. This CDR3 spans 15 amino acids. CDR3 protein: CASSEGSGITDTQYF. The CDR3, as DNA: TGTGCCAGCAGCGAGGGCAGCGGAATCACAGATACGCAGTATTTT.

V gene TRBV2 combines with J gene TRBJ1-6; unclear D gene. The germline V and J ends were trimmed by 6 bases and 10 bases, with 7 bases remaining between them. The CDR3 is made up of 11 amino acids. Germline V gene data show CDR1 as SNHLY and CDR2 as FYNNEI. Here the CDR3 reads CASSGGSPLHF. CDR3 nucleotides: TGTGCCAGCAGCGGAGGCTCACCCCTCCACTTT.

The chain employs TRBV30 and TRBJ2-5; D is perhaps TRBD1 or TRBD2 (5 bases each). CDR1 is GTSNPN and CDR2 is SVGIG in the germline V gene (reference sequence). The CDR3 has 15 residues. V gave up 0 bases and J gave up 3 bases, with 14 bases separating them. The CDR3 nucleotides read TGTGCCTGGAGTGTAGGGCAGGGACCCAAAGAGACCCAGTACTTC. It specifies CAWSVGQGPKETQYF.

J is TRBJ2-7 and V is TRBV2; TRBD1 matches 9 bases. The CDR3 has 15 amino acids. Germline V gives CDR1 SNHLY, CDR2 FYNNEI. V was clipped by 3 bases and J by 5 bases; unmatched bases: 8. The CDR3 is CASSDGTGLSDEQYF. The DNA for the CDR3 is TGTGCCAGCAGTGATGGGACAGGGCTCTCGGACGAGCAGTACTTC.

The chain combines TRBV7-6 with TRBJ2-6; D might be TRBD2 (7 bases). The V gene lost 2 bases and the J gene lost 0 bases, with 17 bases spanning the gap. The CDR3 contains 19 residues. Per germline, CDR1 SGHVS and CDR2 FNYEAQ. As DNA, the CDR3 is TGTGCCAGCAGCTTATTAGGGGGGGCCGGTTACTCTGGGGCCAACGTCCTGACTTTC. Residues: CASSLLGGAGYSGANVLTF.

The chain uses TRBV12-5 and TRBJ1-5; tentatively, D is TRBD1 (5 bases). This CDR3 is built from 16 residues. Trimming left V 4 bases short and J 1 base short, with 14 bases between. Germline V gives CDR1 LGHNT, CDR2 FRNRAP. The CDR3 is CASGSGTVLSNQPQHF. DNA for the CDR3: TGTGCTAGTGGTTCAGGGACCGTTTTAAGCAATCAGCCCCAGCATTTT.

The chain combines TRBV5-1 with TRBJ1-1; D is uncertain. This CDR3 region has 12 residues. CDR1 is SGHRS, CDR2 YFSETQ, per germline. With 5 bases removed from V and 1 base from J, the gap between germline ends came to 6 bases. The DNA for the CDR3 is TGCGCCAGCAGGAGCCCGAACACTGAAGCTTTCTTT. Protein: CASRSPNTEAFF.

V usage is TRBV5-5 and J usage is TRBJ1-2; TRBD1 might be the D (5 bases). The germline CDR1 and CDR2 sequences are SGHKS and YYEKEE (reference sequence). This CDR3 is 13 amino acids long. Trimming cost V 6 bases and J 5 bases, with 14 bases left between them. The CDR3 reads CASTAGTAYGYTF. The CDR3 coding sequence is TGTGCCAGCACCGCCGGGACCGCATATGGCTACACCTTC.

The CDR3 DNA reads as TGTGCCAGCACCCCGGGACTTCCACGGGACAATGAGCAGTTCTTC. Protein sequence: CASTPGLPRDNEQFF. The chain is built from TRBV27 and TRBJ2-1, with D perhaps matching TRBD2 (6 bases). The V and J ends lost 7 bases and 5 bases respectively, with 18 bases between them. This CDR3 comprises 15 residues. Germline CDR1 is MNHEY and CDR2 is SMNVEV (reference sequence).